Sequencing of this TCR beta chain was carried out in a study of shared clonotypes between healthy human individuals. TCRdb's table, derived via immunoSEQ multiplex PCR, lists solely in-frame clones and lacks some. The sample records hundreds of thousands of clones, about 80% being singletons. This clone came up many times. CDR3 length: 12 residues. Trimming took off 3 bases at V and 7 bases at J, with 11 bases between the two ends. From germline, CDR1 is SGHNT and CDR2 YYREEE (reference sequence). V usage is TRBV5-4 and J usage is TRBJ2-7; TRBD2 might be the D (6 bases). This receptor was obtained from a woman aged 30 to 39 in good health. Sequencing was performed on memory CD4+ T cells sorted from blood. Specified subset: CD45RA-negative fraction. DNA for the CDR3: TGTGCCAGCAGCTGGGGGGTCGAGGAGCAGTACTTC. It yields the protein CASSWGVEEQYF. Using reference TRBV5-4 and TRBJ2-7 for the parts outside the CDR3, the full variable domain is ETGVTQSPTHLIKTRGQQVTLRCSSQSGHNTVSWYQQALGQGPQFIFQYYREEENGRGNFPPRFSGLQFPNYSSELNVNALELDDSALYLCASSWGVEEQYFGPGTRLTVT.